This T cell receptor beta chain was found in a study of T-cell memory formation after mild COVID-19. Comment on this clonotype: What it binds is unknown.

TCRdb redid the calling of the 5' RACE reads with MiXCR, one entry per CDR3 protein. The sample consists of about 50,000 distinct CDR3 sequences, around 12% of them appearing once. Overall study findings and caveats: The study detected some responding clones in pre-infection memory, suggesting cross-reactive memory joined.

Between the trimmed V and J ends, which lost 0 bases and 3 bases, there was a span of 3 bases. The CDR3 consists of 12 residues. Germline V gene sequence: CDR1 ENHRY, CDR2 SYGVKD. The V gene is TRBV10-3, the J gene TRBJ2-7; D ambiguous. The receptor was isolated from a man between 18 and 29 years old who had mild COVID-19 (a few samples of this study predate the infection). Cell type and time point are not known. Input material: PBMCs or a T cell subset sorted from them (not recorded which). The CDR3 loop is CAISESVYEQYF. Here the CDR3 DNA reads TGTGCCATCAGTGAGTCGGTCTACGAGCAGTACTTC.